This record covers a single T cell receptor (beta chain). Its target is not known. Unrecorded immune exposure was likely among donors, who were nominally healthy when sampled. This sample is drawn from a study of cytomegalovirus exposure and HLA in healthy donors. Study-wide findings and caveats: Per published accounts, TCR beta sequences correctly predicted the HLA-A and HLA-B alleles of most subjects. Cytomegalovirus association was listed for 150 or so TCR beta chains. HLA alleles showed associations with 16,951 TCR beta sequences in a later analysis, at a 0.05 false discovery rate.

Primers included in the PCR were 60 Vbeta and 13 Jbeta primers. Sequencing used immunoSEQ multiplex PCR; TCRdb keeps in-frame clones, though not all of them. Of some 98,000 clones listed, more than 65% are singletons. The CDR3 has 13 amino acids. Trimming stripped 5 bases from V and 1 base from J, with 6 bases between. Per the germline V gene, CDR1 is MNHEY and CDR2 is SMNVEV (reference sequence). This TCR derives from a human donor in good health. What was sequenced was PBMCs. The chain links TRBV27 to TRBJ2-1; D unclear. The CDR3 region is CASSPGSYNEQFF. DNA for the CDR3: TGTGCCAGCAGTCCCGGGTCCTACAATGAGCAGTTCTTC.